A selection of T cell receptor beta chains follows, all from one sample in a study of sequential checkpoint blockade in melanoma. Produced via immunoSEQ multiplex PCR; TCRdb's table is partial and in-frame only. This table has thousands of clones, under 25% appearing once. Material: tumor tissue (inferred from file names), obtained from a patient given nivolumab and ipilimumab in sequence. The receptors were gathered from a human donor with melanoma. The conserved cysteine and the conserved F or W are not part of the CDR3 here.

TRBV6-1	TRBJ2-7	ASSEAGFYYEQY
TRBV6-8	TRBJ1-2	ASSLLGTGGNYGYT
TRBV9	TRBJ2-5	ASSVGTDKETQY
TRBV29-1	TRBJ1-5	SVGTGLNQPQH
TRBV11-3	TRBJ2-7	ASSLAGTGGNEQY
TRBV12-5	TRBJ2-5	ASCGNDETQY
TRBV12-1	TRBJ2-5	ASSLGLAEETQY
TRBV29-1	TRBJ2-1	SVEGLAGVPNEQF
TRBV28	TRBJ1-3	ASSLQGRSGNTIY
TRBV28	TRBJ1-5	ASSFPDRYQPQH
TRBV6-4	TRBJ1-4	ASSEGAGLF
TRBV30	TRBJ1-6	AWTTGGASSYNSPLH
TRBV4-1	TRBJ1-4	ASSQGVSTNEKLF
TRBV6-8	TRBJ1-1	AISPGPLPTEAF
TRBV9	TRBJ1-2	ASSGTAHYGYT
TRBV18	TRBJ1-4	ASSRNLDPVTEKLF
TRBV28	TRBJ1-1	ASRLGGLTEAF
TRBV11-3	TRBJ2-5	ASSSPLAGGKETQY
TRBV28	TRBJ2-4	ASSLPGGPKNIQY
TRBV14	TRBJ2-3	ASSQALLTGGNTDTQY
TRBV19	TRBJ1-4	ASSEGRRSATNEKLF
TRBV28	TRBJ2-5	ASSRGVLQETQY
TRBV11-3	TRBJ2-2	ASSSPSGGAKNTGELF
TRBV14	TRBJ1-1	ASSQAVVTEAF
TRBV11-3	TRBJ1-1	ASSSPGWGYNTEAF
TRBV11-3	TRBJ1-1	ASSLVGGVAGTEAF
TRBV6-8	TRBJ2-2	ASSTRAHSPNTGELF
TRBV11-3	TRBJ2-7	ASSRRAGGKRYEQY
TRBV6-8	TRBJ1-4	ASSRGGSEKLF
TRBV6-8	TRBJ1-1	ASRGHTLGTEAF
TRBV19	TRBJ2-5	ASSIGKFWTKETQY
TRBV4-1	TRBJ2-3	ASSPPGTDTQY
TRBV6-8	TRBJ2-5	ASLGQGEETQY
TRBV5-1	TRBJ1-3	ASSLAAGGYGNTIY
TRBV28	TRBJ2-7	ASSFLGDKYEQY
TRBV25-1	TRBJ1-2	ASSENQPNYGYT
TRBV28	TRBJ1-3	ASSWGQGALGNTIY
TRBV5-1	TRBJ1-1	ASSLKVGGTGEAF
TRBV28	TRBJ1-2	ASSKGQPSGYGYT
TRBV23-1	TRBJ1-1	ASSKKTGSEAF
TRBV27	TRBJ2-3	ASSLSAGSTDTQY
TRBV9	TRBJ2-2	ASSGQGAGTGELF
TRBV28	TRBJ1-5	ASSSLVPHRGRSNQPQH
TRBV6-4	TRBJ1-3	ASRSRNTIY
TRBV11-3	TRBJ1-1	ASSSGGRQNTEAF
TRBV19	TRBJ2-3	ASSMEGPQFWNTQY
TRBV10-3	TRBJ1-2	AISSGGVGYT
TRBV28	TRBJ1-5	ASSFTGAYSNQPQH
TRBV6-8	TRBJ2-2	ASSYDGGPNTGELF
TRBV11-3	TRBJ2-5	ASRPGGGLETQY
TRBV30	TRBJ2-5	AWTFSGLTLETQY